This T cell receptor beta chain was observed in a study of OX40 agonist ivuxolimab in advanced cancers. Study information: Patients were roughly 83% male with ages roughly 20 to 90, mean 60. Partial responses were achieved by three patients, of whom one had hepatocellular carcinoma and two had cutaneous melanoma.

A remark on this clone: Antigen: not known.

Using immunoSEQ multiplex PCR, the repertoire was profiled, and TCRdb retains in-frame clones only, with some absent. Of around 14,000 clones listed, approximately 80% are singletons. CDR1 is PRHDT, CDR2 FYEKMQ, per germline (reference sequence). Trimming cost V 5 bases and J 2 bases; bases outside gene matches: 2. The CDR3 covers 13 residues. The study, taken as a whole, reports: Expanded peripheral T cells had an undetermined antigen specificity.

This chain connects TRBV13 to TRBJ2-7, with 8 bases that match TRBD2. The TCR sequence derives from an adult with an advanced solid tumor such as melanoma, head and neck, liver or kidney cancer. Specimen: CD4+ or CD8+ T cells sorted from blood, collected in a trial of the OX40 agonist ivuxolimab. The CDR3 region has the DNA TGTGCCAGCAGCCCGGGACTAGCCTACGAGCAGTACTTC. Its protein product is CASSPGLAYEQYF. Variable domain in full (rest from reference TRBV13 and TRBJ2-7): AAGVIQSPRHLIKEKRETATLKCYPIPRHDTVYWYQQGPGQDPQFLISFYEKMQSDKGSIPDRFSAQQFSDYHSELNMSSLELGDSALYFCASSPGLAYEQYFGPGTRLTVT.